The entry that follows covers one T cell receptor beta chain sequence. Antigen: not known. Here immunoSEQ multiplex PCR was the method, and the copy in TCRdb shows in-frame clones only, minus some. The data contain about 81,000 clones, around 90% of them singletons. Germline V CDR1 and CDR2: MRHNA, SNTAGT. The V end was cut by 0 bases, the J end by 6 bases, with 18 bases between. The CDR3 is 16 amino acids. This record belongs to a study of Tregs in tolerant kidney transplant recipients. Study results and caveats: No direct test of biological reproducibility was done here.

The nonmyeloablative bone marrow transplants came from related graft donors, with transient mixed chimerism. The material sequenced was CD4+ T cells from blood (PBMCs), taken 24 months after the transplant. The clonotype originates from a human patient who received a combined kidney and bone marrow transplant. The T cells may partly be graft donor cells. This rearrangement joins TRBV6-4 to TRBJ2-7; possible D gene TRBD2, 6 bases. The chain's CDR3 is CASSDSSPGDLGEQYF. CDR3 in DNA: TGTGCCAGCAGTGACTCGAGCCCGGGGGACCTTGGCGAGCAGTACTTC.